Included here is one TCR beta chain sequence, with context. Its antigen is still unknown. One to two pinch biopsies were taken from the rectum during colonoscopy. The diagnostic colonoscopy in ulcerative colitis patients preceded any immunosuppressive treatment. Generated by immunoSEQ multiplex PCR, the TCRdb table keeps only in-frame clones and is missing some. This sample carries 30,000 or so clones, about three quarters of them seen once, and the ten largest clones take around 0.96%. V was pared by 0 bases and J by 0 bases, with 3 bases of the junction left unmatched. CDR1 is LNHDA, CDR2 SQIVND, per germline (reference sequence). This CDR3 is 16 amino acids long. The data belong to a study of pediatric ulcerative colitis. General study results and limits: A couple of rectal clonotypes were found only in ulcerative colitis patients, all of them.

The V call is TRBV19, the J call TRBJ2-3; 7 positions match TRBD2. The sequencing sample was made of gut tissue. The TCR sequence derives from a boy younger than 18 with mild ulcerative colitis. CDR3 amino acids: CASSIEGRGSTDTQYF. CDR3 bases: TGTGCCAGTAGTATAGAGGGGCGGGGGAGCACAGATACGCAGTATTTT.